The 30 T cell receptor beta chains below all came from one sample that was sequenced in a study of regulatory T cells in long-lasting Graves disease. As for time point: persistent/refractory GD, antithyroid drugs over 5 years with positive TRAb. Construction of the TCR library relied on RNA isolated from PBMCs. Construction of the TCR beta libraries employed iRepertoire HTBI primers in conjunction with Arm-PCR of CDR3 regions. TCRdb fed the multiplex PCR reads into MiXCR, producing one record per CDR3 protein. This sample has roughly 430,000 distinct CDR3 sequences, with 21% found just once. The source was peripheral blood mononuclear cells (PBMCs), collected when the disease was refractory, from a patient treated with antithyroid drugs. Every receptor here comes from a female donor with Graves disease.

The table lists this clonotype with many counts. The chain links TRBV6-1 to TRBJ2-3; 11 bases align to TRBD2. Germline CDR1 reads MNHNS; CDR2 reads SASEGT. After removal of 5 bases from V and 3 bases from J, the junction contained 7 bases not matched to a gene. This CDR3 spans 16 amino acids. The CDR3 here is CASSKTLAGVTDTQYF. The CDR3 bases are TGTGCCAGCAGTAAGACACTAGCGGGAGTGACAGATACGCAGTATTTT.

This clonotype was recorded a few times. The chain joins TRBV10-3 to TRBJ2-7; 8 positions agree with TRBD2. V trimming: 10 bases; J trimming: 6 bases; junction bases outside the gene matches: 11. The CDR3 is 13 residues long. Germline V gives CDR1 ENHRY, CDR2 SYGVKD. The CDR3: CATRREGISEQYF. CDR3 coding DNA: TGTGCCACGAGACGGGAGGGCATAAGCGAGCAGTACTTC.

This clonotype was seen more than once but under ten times. The rearrangement links TRBV14 to TRBJ2-5, with 9 bases aligning to TRBD1. J lost 2 bases, V lost 4 bases, and 8 bases had no gene match. Germline V CDR1 and CDR2: SGHDN, FVKESK. The CDR3 totals 16 residues. CDR3 region: CASSRYRGRGQETQYF. CDR3 sequence (DNA): TGTGCCAGCAGCCGGTACAGGGGGCGAGGTCAAGAGACCCAGTACTTC.

This clonotype was seen a handful of times. The rearrangement links TRBV20-1 to TRBJ1-4; possible D gene TRBD1, 5 bases. The CDR3 runs to 13 residues. Germline-derived CDR1 and CDR2 are DFQATT and SNEGSKA (reference sequence). V dropped 6 bases and J dropped 4 bases, with 12 bases sitting between them. The CDR3 protein is CSARRGFNEKLFF. CDR3 coding DNA: TGCAGTGCCAGAAGGGGATTTAATGAAAAACTGTTTTTT.

Many counts were recorded for this clonotype. This chain uses TRBV28 with TRBJ1-6, with a weak D call TRBD1 (6 bases). Germline loops: CDR1 MDHEN, CDR2 SYDVKM. V shed 3 bases and J shed 9 bases, with 18 bases lying between them. This CDR3 is 16 amino acids long. As DNA, the CDR3 is TGTGCCAGCAGTTTGTTTACGGACAGCCTGGGTTCACCCCTCCACTTT. Protein product: CASSLFTDSLGSPLHF.

This clonotype has a count of ten or more. V gene TRBV28 combines with J gene TRBJ1-5; weak D call: TRBD1 (5 bases). V lost 6 bases to trimming and J lost 7 bases, with 13 bases between them. CDR3 length: 13 amino acids. Germline V CDR1 and CDR2: MDHEN, SYDVKM. DNA for the CDR3: TGTGCCAGCAGAACGGGAGGGGACCAGCCCCAGCATTTT. Translating gives CASRTGGDQPQHF.

V and J are TRBV2 and TRBJ2-2; a possible D gene is TRBD2 (5 bases). The germline V gene encodes CDR1 SNHLY and CDR2 FYNNEI. V shed 0 bases and J shed 7 bases, with 12 bases lying between them. The CDR3 extends over 15 amino acids. The CDR3: CASSEAQAVGGELFF. The CDR3 DNA is TGTGCCAGCAGTGAAGCACAAGCGGTAGGCGGGGAGCTGTTTTTT.

Worth noting for this clonotype: This could be a read error, since a much larger clone is one nucleotide away. The rearrangement uses TRBV24-1 and TRBJ2-4; D is ambiguous. Germline-derived CDR1 and CDR2 are KGHDR and SFDVKD. There are 15 residues in the CDR3. In DNA, the CDR3 is TGTGCCGCCAGTGCTAAAGACGCTACCAAAAACATTCAGTACTTC. This sequence encodes CAASAKDATKNIQYF.

This clonotype occurred many times. J is TRBJ1-6 and V is TRBV28, with D possibly matching TRBD1 (5 bases). Germline loops: CDR1 MDHEN, CDR2 SYDVKM. This CDR3 has 16 amino acids. V was pared by 8 bases and J by 1 base, with 15 bases between. CDR3 bases: TGTGCCAGCGCCCTTCCGCGGGGGTCCTATAATTCACCCCTCCACTTT. Translated: CASALPRGSYNSPLHF. Supplemented by reference TRBV28 and TRBJ1-6, the full variable domain reads DVKVTQSSRYLVKRTGEKVFLECVQDMDHENMFWYRQDPGLGLRLIYFSYDVKMKEKGDIPEGYSVSREKKERFSLILESASTNQTSMYLCASALPRGSYNSPLHFGNGTRLTVT.

This clonotype has ten or more counts. The chain couples TRBV28 to TRBJ1-1; D gene unclear. CDR1 is MDHEN and CDR2 is SYDVKM in the germline V gene. V lost 5 bases to trimming and J lost 0 bases, with 13 bases between them. The CDR3 has 15 residues. The CDR3 region is CASSPPDILNTEAFF. The CDR3 DNA is TGTGCCAGCAGTCCGCCCGACATACTGAACACTGAAGCTTTCTTT.

The genes are TRBV6-1 and TRBJ2-7, with 7 bases identical to TRBD1. V trimming: 4 bases; J trimming: 2 bases; junction bases outside the gene matches: 11. The CDR3 is 16 amino acids. Germline V CDR1 and CDR2: MNHNS, SASEGT. The CDR3 spells CASSASGTVAAYEQYF. Here the CDR3 DNA reads TGTGCCAGCAGTGCTTCAGGGACAGTAGCAGCCTACGAGCAGTACTTC.

The table lists this clonotype with a count of one. This chain links TRBV6-5 with TRBJ2-4; the match to TRBD2 covers 14 bases. Germline V gives CDR1 MNHEY, CDR2 SVGAGI. V lost 2 bases, J lost 1 base, and 10 bases stayed unmatched. The CDR3 runs 20 residues. The CDR3 sequence: CASSYHRLAGGPRAKNIQYF. DNA of the CDR3: TGTGCCAGCAGTTACCATCGACTAGCGGGAGGGCCCAGGGCCAAAAACATTCAGTACTTC.

This clonotype was detected a few times. This chain links TRBV7-6 with TRBJ1-1; TRBD1 matches 7 bases. Germline V gene sequence: CDR1 SGHVS, CDR2 FNYEAQ. The ends lost 4 bases at V and 4 bases at J; junction bases unmatched: 6. This CDR3 region has 14 residues. The CDR3 loop reads CASSSGDSGTEAFF. The CDR3 nucleotides read TGTGCCAGCAGCTCGGGGGACAGCGGCACTGAAGCTTTCTTT.

The chain carries TRBV10-2 and TRBJ2-7, with TRBD2 matching over 9 bases. Germline-derived CDR1 and CDR2 are WSHSY and SAAADI. J was trimmed by 4 bases and V by 8 bases; bases with no gene match: 6. This CDR3 is built from 13 residues. CDR3 nucleotide sequence: TGCGCCAGCTTCGCGGGAGGGCTTTACGAGCAGTACTTC. It yields the protein CASFAGGLYEQYF.

Only a few counts were recorded for this clonotype. The chain has TRBV25-1 and TRBJ2-7, with D possibly TRBD2 on 5 matching bases. V was clipped by 5 bases and J by 2 bases, with 22 bases between them. Germline V CDR1 and CDR2: MGHDK, SYGVNS. The CDR3 contains 17 residues. CDR3 DNA sequence: TGTGCCAGCAGTCCCCCGGAGAGAGGGAGTACTGCCTACGAGCAGTACTTC. Translated, it gives CASSPPERGSTAYEQYF.

The chain recombines TRBV27 with TRBJ1-2; TRBD1 matches at 7 bases. The germline V gene has CDR1 MNHEY and CDR2 SMNVEV (reference sequence). This CDR3 contains 15 residues. The J segment lost 8 bases and the V segment lost 4 bases, leaving 13 bases of the junction unmatched. The CDR3 loop reads CASSSRQGPIHGYTF. The CDR3 nucleotides read TGTGCCAGCAGTTCCAGACAGGGCCCCATTCACGGCTACACCTTC.

This clonotype came up once. The chain employs TRBV15 and TRBJ2-7, with 9 bases aligning to TRBD1. This CDR3 is built from 14 residues. Looked up from germline, CDR1 is LNHNV and CDR2 is YYDKDF (reference sequence). J lost 4 bases, V lost 5 bases, and 6 bases had no gene match. CDR3 in amino acids: CATSPGTGLYEQYF. The CDR3 bases are TGTGCCACCAGCCCCGGGACAGGGTTGTACGAGCAGTACTTC.

The CDR3 DNA reads as TGTGCCAGCAGCCTAGGACAGGGGGATTTTAGCAATCAGCCCCAGCATTTT. Amino acids: CASSLGQGDFSNQPQHF. The chain uses TRBV7-9 and TRBJ1-5, with 10 bases identical to TRBD1. Germline CDR1 is SEHNR and CDR2 is FQNEAQ (reference sequence). The J segment lost 0 bases and the V segment lost 5 bases, leaving 7 bases of the junction unmatched. There are 17 residues in the CDR3.

This clonotype was seen only a few times. The chain has TRBV7-2 and TRBJ2-7, with D perhaps matching TRBD2 (5 bases). Per germline, CDR1 SGHTA and CDR2 FQGNSA. The CDR3 extends over 16 amino acids. Trimming left V 4 bases short and J 3 bases short, with 19 bases between. This chain's CDR3 is CASSSGSRTEDYEQYF. In nucleotides, the CDR3 is TGTGCCAGCAGCTCCGGCAGCCGGACTGAGGACTACGAGCAGTACTTC. Drawing the rest from reference TRBV7-2 and TRBJ2-7, the complete variable domain is GAGVSQSPSNKVTEKGKDVELRCDPISGHTALYWYRQSLGQGLEFLIYFQGNSAPDKSGLPSDRFSAERTGGSVSTLTIQRTQQEDSAVYLCASSSGSRTEDYEQYFGPGTRLTVT.

This clonotype showed up many times. This chain uses TRBV14 with TRBJ2-7, with TRBD1 as a possible D gene (5 bases). Germline CDR1 SGHDN, CDR2 FVKESK. The V gene lost 3 bases and the J gene lost 2 bases, with 11 bases spanning the gap. The CDR3 sequence is 14 residues long. CDR3 protein: CASSQHRITYEQYF. The CDR3 DNA reads TGTGCCAGCAGCCAGCACAGGATAACCTACGAGCAGTACTTC. Complete variable domain (other parts from reference TRBV14 and TRBJ2-7): EAGVTQFPSHSVIEKGQTVTLRCDPISGHDNLYWYRRVMGKEIKFLLHFVKESKQDESGMPNNRFLAERTGGTYSTLKVQPAELEDSGVYFCASSQHRITYEQYFGPGTRLTVT.

About this clonotype: With a much larger clone just one base away, this may be a read error. The chain carries TRBV29-1 and TRBJ1-2; D is possibly TRBD1 (6 bases). With 4 bases removed from V and 7 bases from J, the gap between germline ends came to 19 bases. The CDR3 length is 14 residues. Germline CDR1 SQVTM, CDR2 ANQGSEA. The CDR3 coding sequence is TGCAGCGTTGGAGCCCTCGGGGGCCGGCTTGGCTACACCTTC. Translation: CSVGALGGRLGYTF. The whole variable domain, remainder taken from reference TRBV29-1 and TRBJ1-2, is SAVISQKPSRDICQRGTSLTIQCQVDSQVTMMFWYRQQPGQSLTLIATANQGSEATYESGFVIDKFPISRPNLTFSTLTVSNMSPEDSSIYLCSVGALGGRLGYTFGSGTRLTVV.

The rearrangement joins TRBV7-9 to TRBJ2-3; 14 bases agree with TRBD2. The CDR3 runs 18 residues. The trim removed 5 bases at V and 2 bases at J, leaving 9 bases unmatched. The germline gives CDR1 SEHNR, CDR2 FQNEAQ (reference sequence). CDR3 loop: CASSEGTSGSHPTDTQYF. The CDR3 DNA is TGTGCCAGCAGCGAAGGGACTAGCGGGAGTCACCCCACAGATACGCAGTATTTT.

A note on this clonotype: Given a much more abundant clone one base away, this may be a read error. The chain carries TRBV9 and TRBJ1-2; D remains ambiguous. Trimming took 0 bases from V and 6 from J, leaving 15 bases between them. Germline V gives CDR1 SGDLS, CDR2 YYNGEE. The CDR3 loop spans 15 amino acids. Here the CDR3 DNA reads TGTGCCAGCAGCGTAGGGGAGGCGGGCACTGATGGCTACACCTTC. This gives the protein CASSVGEAGTDGYTF.

The chain carries TRBV18 and TRBJ1-1; possibly TRBD1 for D (6 bases). Per germline, CDR1 KGHSH and CDR2 LQKENI. Trimming took 2 bases from V and 1 from J, leaving 14 bases between them. This CDR3 is built from 16 residues. CDR3 sequence reads: CASSPMGARENTEAFF. In DNA, the CDR3 is TGTGCCAGCTCACCAATGGGGGCTCGGGAGAACACTGAAGCTTTCTTT.

Worth noting for this clonotype: One junction end disagrees with the germline gene, perhaps due to a read error. This chain connects TRBV2 to TRBJ2-1, with D tentatively TRBD1 (6 bases). CDR1 SNHLY and CDR2 FYNNEI come from the germline V gene. This CDR3 has 12 amino acids. CDR3 amino acids: CASSEGQGKKVF. CDR3 nucleotide sequence: TGTGCCAGCAGTGAGGGGCAGGGGAAAAAGGTCTTC.

V gene TRBV7-9 combines with J gene TRBJ2-7, with 9 bases matching TRBD2. The V gene's germline CDR1 is SEHNR and CDR2 FQNEAQ (reference sequence). V was clipped by 7 bases and J by 7 bases; unmatched bases: 11. CDR3 length: 14 residues. CDR3 in DNA: TGTGCCAGCAACCCGGGACTAGCAAGAAGGGAGCAGTACTTC. Its translation: CASNPGLARREQYF.

V and J are TRBV5-4 and TRBJ2-5; TRBD2 matches at 9 bases. V lost 1 base, J lost 4 bases, and 8 bases stayed unmatched. There are 16 residues in the CDR3. Germline CDR1 SGHNT, CDR2 YYREEE (reference sequence). CDR3 loop: CASSLPAASGTETQYF. The CDR3 bases are TGTGCCAGCAGCTTGCCAGCGGCTAGCGGGACAGAGACCCAGTACTTC.

This clonotype was seen a few times. The chain uses TRBV20-1 and TRBJ2-7; maybe TRBD1 (5 bases). This CDR3 is 13 amino acids long. In germline, CDR1 is DFQATT, CDR2 SNEGSKA (reference sequence). Trimming stripped 3 bases from V and 0 bases from J, with 9 bases between. CDR3 residues: CSARRQSSYEQYF. For the CDR3, the DNA is TGCAGTGCTAGGCGACAGAGCTCCTACGAGCAGTACTTC.

This clonotype was detected ten times or more. V is TRBV24-1 and J is TRBJ2-2; perhaps D is TRBD1 or TRBD2 (5 bases each). Per germline, CDR1 KGHDR and CDR2 SFDVKD. Trimming took 9 bases from V and 7 from J, leaving 8 bases between them. This CDR3 is built from 11 residues. The CDR3 spells CATGGGGELFF. The CDR3 nucleotides are TGTGCCACCGGGGGTGGCGGGGAGCTGTTTTTT.

Remarks on this clonotype: A read error may explain this, as a much larger clone is one base away. The V and J genes are TRBV7-8 and TRBJ1-1; no clear D gene. Trimming removed 5 bases from V and 1 base from J, with 11 bases in between. From germline, CDR1 is SGHVS and CDR2 FQNEAQ. The CDR3 is made up of 14 amino acids. The CDR3 loop is CASSPQPRNTEAFF. As DNA, the CDR3 is TGTGCCAGCAGCCCTCAGCCCCGGAACACTGAAGCTTTCTTT.